What follows are 29 T cell receptor beta chains derived from one specimen sequenced in a study of control samples from healthy donors and cancer patients. Method: immunoSEQ multiplex PCR; TCRdb's copy keeps in-frame clones and lacks some. The table has 100,000 to 150,000 clones, 85% to 95% seen once. Sequencing was done on a sample of PBMCs. The receptors originated from a man aged 80 or over with head and neck cancer.

This chain joins TRBV7-7 and TRBJ2-2, with D unclear. The germline V gene encodes CDR1 SSHAT and CDR2 FNYEAQ (reference sequence). The CDR3 runs to 13 residues. Trimming shortened V by 0 bases and J by 7 bases, and 6 bases separated the two germline ends. CDR3: CASSLAGGGELFF. The CDR3 DNA sequence: TGTGCCAGCAGCTTAGCGGGCGGCGGGGAGCTGTTTTTT.

This clone showed up just once. The J gene is TRBJ2-1, the V gene TRBV6-2 or TRBV6-3; TRBD2 is a possible D gene (5 bases). Between the trimmed V and J ends, which lost 2 bases and 4 bases, there was a span of 24 bases. CDR1 MNHEY and CDR2 SVGEGT come from the germline V gene. The CDR3 extends over 19 amino acids. The CDR3 is CASSYPPPNDKGVYNEQFF. In DNA, the CDR3 is TGTGCCAGCAGTTACCCCCCTCCAAACGACAAGGGAGTATACAATGAGCAGTTCTTC.

This chain joins TRBV6-5 and TRBJ1-2, with a weak D call TRBD1 (6 bases). Trimming took 7 bases from V and 8 from J, leaving 20 bases between them. The CDR3 has 14 residues. CDR1 MNHEY and CDR2 SVGAGI come from the germline V gene. CDR3 sequence reads: CASTKGGGGTGYTF. The CDR3 DNA follows: TGTGCCAGCACCAAAGGGGGTGGAGGGACCGGCTACACCTTC.

The V call is TRBV12-5, the J call TRBJ2-1; tentatively, D is TRBD2 (6 bases). V was trimmed by 1 base and J by 1 base, leaving 17 bases between them. Germline-derived CDR1 and CDR2 are LGHNT and FRNRAP. This CDR3 has 18 amino acids. The CDR3 region has the DNA TGTGCTAGTGGTTTGGCTATAGGAGGGGTAGTATCCTACAATGAGCAGTTCTTC. This gives the protein CASGLAIGGVVSYNEQFF.

The chain employs TRBV27 and TRBJ1-2; D may be TRBD1 (5 bases). The CDR3 has 14 amino acids. The V and J ends lost 6 bases and 7 bases respectively, with 18 bases between them. Germline assignment: CDR1 MNHEY and CDR2 SMNVEV (reference sequence). DNA of the CDR3: TGTGCCAGCAGATTCTCTCCGTCGAGGGGTGGCTACACCTTC. It translates to CASRFSPSRGGYTF.

A single count supports this clone. V is TRBV18 and J is TRBJ1-5, with 10 bases matching TRBD1. The ends lost 6 bases at V and 6 bases at J; junction bases unmatched: 8. This CDR3 contains 15 residues. Germline assignment: CDR1 KGHSH and CDR2 LQKENI. The DNA of the CDR3 is TGTGCCAGCTCGCGGGACAGGGGAGTTGGTCAGCCCCAGCATTTT. Translating it yields CASSRDRGVGQPQHF.

The chain links TRBV5-1 to TRBJ1-1, with D hard to call. From germline, CDR1 is SGHRS and CDR2 YFSETQ. The CDR3 has 13 residues. V was clipped by 0 bases and J by 7 bases, with 10 bases between them. The CDR3 region is CASSLVSNFEAFF. In DNA, the CDR3 is TGCGCCAGCAGCTTGGTCAGTAACTTTGAAGCTTTCTTT. Full variable domain (outside the CDR3, taken from reference TRBV5-1 and TRBJ1-1): KAGVTQTPRYLIKTRGQQVTLSCSPISGHRSVSWYQQTPGQGLQFLFEYFSETQRNKGNFPGRFSGRQFSNSRSEMNVSTLELGDSALYLCASSLVSNFEAFFGQGTRLTVV.

V is TRBV27 and J is TRBJ1-1; a weak D match, TRBD1 (6 bases). Trimming shortened V by 3 bases and J by 2 bases, and 19 bases separated the two germline ends. The CDR3 spans 17 residues. Germline V gives CDR1 MNHEY, CDR2 SMNVEV (reference sequence). CDR3 coding DNA: TGTGCCAGCAGTTTTGACAGGCGGGCTCACTTTAACACTGAAGCTTTCTTT. Translated, it gives CASSFDRRAHFNTEAFF.

J is TRBJ1-2 and V is TRBV5-1, with 8 bases fitting TRBD1. Per the germline V gene, CDR1 is SGHRS and CDR2 is YFSETQ. The CDR3 is 14 amino acids. After removal of 3 bases from V and 2 bases from J, the junction contained 3 bases not matched to a gene. The CDR3 protein is CASSSRTGNYGYTF. The CDR3 DNA follows: TGCGCCAGCAGCTCGAGGACAGGGAACTATGGCTACACCTTC.

The V call is TRBV6-2 or TRBV6-3, the J call TRBJ2-7; no clear D. Deletions cut 6 bases from V and 5 bases from J, with 11 bases between. The length of the CDR3 is 12 residues. Germline assignment: CDR1 MNHEY and CDR2 SVGEGT. The DNA for the CDR3 is TGTGCCAGCAGCCCTGGGGTCCACGAGCAGTACTTC. This codes for CASSPGVHEQYF.

V is TRBV28 and J is TRBJ1-3; D ambiguous. This CDR3 contains 15 residues. The germline gives CDR1 MDHEN, CDR2 SYDVKM. Trimming took off 5 bases at V and 6 bases at J, with 17 bases between the two ends. The CDR3 sequence is CASSPAGLLINTIYF. CDR3 in DNA: TGTGCCAGCAGTCCTGCCGGACTCTTGATAAACACCATATATTTT.

This chain links TRBV27 with TRBJ2-1; 9 bases agree with TRBD2. CDR1 is MNHEY and CDR2 is SMNVEV in the germline V gene (reference sequence). The CDR3 is made up of 20 amino acids. Losses at the gene ends were 7 bases for V and 2 bases for J; bases not matched to a gene: 21. The CDR3 spells CASTFLVSGGLMGAYNEQFF. The CDR3 nucleotides read TGTGCCAGCACCTTTCTGGTAAGCGGGGGGTTGATGGGCGCCTACAATGAGCAGTTCTTC.

Turning to this clone: At one of its ends the junction is not consistent with the germline gene, which may arise from a read error. V is TRBV7-2 and J is TRBJ2-3; D could derive from TRBD1 or TRBD2 (5 bases each). CDR1 and CDR2 from the germline V gene are SGHTA and FQGNSA. CDR3 length equals 14 residues. CDR3 DNA sequence: TGTGCCAGCAGCCCCGATGCCGGGGCGCTTGTTTTGAATTTT. This encodes CASSPDAGALVLNF.

The chain is built from TRBV4-3 and TRBJ1-1, with D maybe TRBD1 (6 bases). The CDR3 loop spans 15 amino acids. CDR1 LGHNA and CDR2 YSLEER come from the germline V gene. V was trimmed by 5 bases and J by 0 bases, leaving 13 bases between them. CDR3 sequence: CASSGQLLMNTEAFF. In nucleotides, the CDR3 is TGCGCCAGCAGCGGACAGCTTCTCATGAACACTGAAGCTTTCTTT.

V usage is TRBV7-2 and J usage is TRBJ2-3; the match to TRBD2 covers 7 bases. The CDR3 runs to 15 residues. Looked up from germline, CDR1 is SGHTA and CDR2 is FQGNSA. The V segment lost 5 bases and the J segment 4 bases; nucleotides outside the gene matches: 9. CDR3 protein: CASSTRGGAADTQYF. DNA for the CDR3: TGTGCCAGCAGCACGCGCGGGGGTGCGGCAGATACGCAGTATTTT.

The rearrangement uses TRBV30 and TRBJ1-6; the match to TRBD1 covers 7 bases. This CDR3 is built from 16 residues. V was clipped by 4 bases and J by 6 bases; unmatched bases: 12. The V gene's germline CDR1 is GTSNPN and CDR2 SVGIG (reference sequence). Written as DNA, the CDR3 is TGTGCCTGGACCCGCGGGGCAGGGGGTCTTAATTCACCCCTCCACTTT. Translated, it gives CAWTRGAGGLNSPLHF.

V usage is TRBV6-6 and J usage is TRBJ2-7; 9 bases match TRBD2. Germline loops: CDR1 MNHNY, CDR2 SVGAGI (reference sequence). The CDR3 length is 12 residues. V lost 10 bases and J lost 6; bases outside the gene matches: 7. CDR3 sequence (DNA): TGTGCCACACGCGGGGGGGAAGGCGAGCAGTACTTC. The encoded protein is CATRGGEGEQYF.

V and J are TRBV14 and TRBJ2-2; D remains unclear. Trimming left V 3 bases short and J 3 bases short, with 8 bases between. The germline gives CDR1 SGHDN, CDR2 FVKESK. The CDR3 is made up of 14 amino acids. As DNA, the CDR3 is TGTGCCAGCAGCCATCGGGCAGACACCGGGGAGCTGTTTTTT. Translation gives CASSHRADTGELFF.

The chain is built from TRBV3-1 (or the pseudogene TRBV3-2) and TRBJ1-2; TRBD1 might be the D (6 bases). The germline CDR1 and CDR2 sequences are LGHDT and YNNKEL (reference sequence). The CDR3 loop spans 19 amino acids. Trimming stripped 4 bases from V and 3 bases from J, with 27 bases between. CDR3 DNA: TGTGCCAGCAGCCCTCTTTTTAACAGGGCTTTTATTATCGACTATGGCTACACCTTC. Translated, it gives CASSPLFNRAFIIDYGYTF.

This chain links TRBV9 with TRBJ1-4, with D possibly being TRBD1 (5 bases). The CDR3 runs 15 residues. Germline CDR1 and CDR2: SGDLS and YYNGEE. Trimming left V 0 bases short and J 4 bases short, with 10 bases between. This CDR3 reads CASSVEGQGNEKLFF. The CDR3 nucleotides are TGTGCCAGCAGCGTAGAGGGGCAGGGTAATGAAAAACTGTTTTTT. The whole variable domain, remainder taken from reference TRBV9 and TRBJ1-4, is DSGVTQTPKHLITATGQRVTLRCSPRSGDLSVYWYQQSLDQGLQFLIQYYNGEERAKGNILERFSAQQFPDLHSELNLSSLELGDSALYFCASSVEGQGNEKLFFGSGTQLSVL.

The chain uses TRBV11-2 and TRBJ1-1; TRBD1 is a possible D gene (5 bases). Trimming removed 5 bases from V and 3 bases from J, with 16 bases in between. This CDR3 has 15 residues. Germline V gene lookup returns CDR1 SGHAT and CDR2 FQNNGV. This CDR3 reads CASSSLVGGDTEAFF. For the CDR3, the DNA is TGTGCCAGCAGCAGCTTAGTCGGGGGTGACACTGAAGCTTTCTTT.

This rearrangement joins TRBV20-1 to TRBJ2-3; tentative D call: TRBD2 (5 bases). V gave up 3 bases and J gave up 0 bases, with 10 bases separating them. CDR3 length equals 14 residues. Germline-derived CDR1 and CDR2 are DFQATT and SNEGSKA (reference sequence). As DNA, the CDR3 is TGCAGTGCTAGTGAGCGGAGAAGCACAGATACGCAGTATTTT. Encoded protein: CSASERRSTDTQYF.

The V gene is TRBV24-1, the J gene TRBJ2-3; D gene unclear. V dropped 2 bases and J dropped 8 bases, with 10 bases sitting between them. Germline V gene lookup returns CDR1 KGHDR and CDR2 SFDVKD. This CDR3 is 13 amino acids long. The DNA of the CDR3 is TGTGCCACCAGTGATTGGCGTAGCCGTACGCAGTATTTT. It is translated as CATSDWRSRTQYF.

J is TRBJ2-1 and V is TRBV27; TRBD2 aligns across 8 bases. The CDR3 spans 15 residues. The V gene end was trimmed by 5 bases and the J gene end by 2 bases; junction bases not matched to a gene: 5. Germline CDR1 MNHEY, CDR2 SMNVEV (reference sequence). The DNA for the CDR3 is TGTGCCAGCAGTAACCCGGGGGGGCCCTACAATGAGCAGTTCTTC. Its translation is CASSNPGGPYNEQFF.

The chain joins TRBV5-1 to TRBJ2-2; D is uncertain. The germline gives CDR1 SGHRS, CDR2 YFSETQ. V lost 4 bases and J 1 base, leaving 11 bases between the germline ends. This CDR3 has 15 amino acids. As DNA, the CDR3 is TGCGCCAGCAGCCCCAAGGACCAGAACACCGGGGAGCTGTTTTTT. Encoded protein: CASSPKDQNTGELFF.

This chain joins TRBV5-8 and TRBJ1-2; D remains unclear. Germline CDR1 and CDR2: SGHTS and YDEGEE. The CDR3 consists of 13 residues. Trimming removed 1 base at V and 7 bases at J, with 11 bases between. The CDR3 loop reads CASSLREAGGYTF. DNA for the CDR3: TGTGCCAGCAGCTTGCGGGAGGCAGGTGGCTACACCTTC.

V is TRBV4-2 and J is TRBJ1-1, with D tentatively TRBD1 (5 bases). The CDR3 is 16 amino acids. Trimming removed 0 bases at V and 4 bases at J, with 15 bases between. CDR1 and CDR2 from the germline V gene are LGHNA and YNFKEQ. CDR3 loop: CASSQDLGVRVTEAFF. CDR3 DNA sequence: TGTGCCAGCAGCCAAGATTTGGGGGTACGGGTCACTGAAGCTTTCTTT.

The rearrangement links TRBV5-1 to TRBJ1-1; TRBD1 matches 7 bases. V lost 4 bases and J lost 8; bases outside the gene matches: 11. The CDR3 contains 14 residues. Germline V gene lookup returns CDR1 SGHRS and CDR2 YFSETQ. The CDR3 region is CASSANRDSYEAFF. In nucleotides, the CDR3 is TGCGCCAGCAGCGCCAACCGGGACAGCTACGAAGCTTTCTTT.

The chain couples TRBV18 to TRBJ1-2; D possibly corresponds to TRBD1 (5 bases). Looked up from germline, CDR1 is KGHSH and CDR2 is LQKENI. This CDR3 comprises 15 residues. The V and J ends lost 3 bases and 4 bases respectively, with 15 bases between them. For the CDR3, the DNA is TGTGCCAGCTCACCTAGTACCGGGACCCTCTATGGCTACACCTTC. It translates to CASSPSTGTLYGYTF.